This T cell receptor beta chain is from a study of T cell repertoires in cytomegalovirus infection. The overall study: Through public TCR beta signatures, both CMV infection and matching HLA type were indicated.

The table lists this clonotype with many counts. Its matching antigen is unknown. A single record per CDR3 protein comes from TCRdb applying MiXCR to the reads. The repertoire includes about 210,000 distinct CDR3 sequences, about 7% of them detected once, and less than 7.5% sits in the top ten. Findings and caveats of the study: CMV-specific TCR beta clonotypes restricted by HLA-C dominated the ex vivo response.

V was trimmed by 5 bases and J by 4 bases, leaving 14 bases between them. Germline loops: CDR1 SEHNR, CDR2 FQNEAQ (reference sequence). The CDR3 is made up of 14 amino acids. Input material: PBMCs. The sequence was collected from a human donor in good health (CMV status not recorded). Some clones in this sample may be carry-over from other donors' samples. The chain is built from TRBV7-9 and TRBJ1-1, with D possibly being TRBD1 (6 bases). CDR3 sequence (DNA): TGTGCCAGCAGCGCAAAGGGGGGAAGCACTGAAGCTTTCTTT. Translation: CASSAKGGSTEAFF. The entire variable domain, with the rest obtained from reference TRBV7-9 and TRBJ1-1, is as follows: DTGVSQNPRHKITKRGQNVTFRCDPISEHNRLYWYRQTLGQGPEFLTYFQNEAQLEKSRLLSDRFSAERPKGSFSTLEIQRTEQGDSAMYLCASSAKGGSTEAFFGQGTRLTVV.